This section outlines one T cell receptor beta chain sequence together with its context. The CDR3 spans 16 residues. With 2 bases clipped from V and 5 bases from J, the junction kept 10 bases outside the gene matches. The germline CDR1 and CDR2 sequences are SQVTM and ANQGSEA. This record comes from a study of blood T cell repertoires in COVID-19. Study as a whole: Researchers got acute and convalescent COVID-19 samples from the United States, Italy and Spain.

Produced via immunoSEQ multiplex PCR; TCRdb's table is partial and in-frame only. The table includes approximately 290,000 clones, about 86% detected once. Sequencing was performed on peripheral blood. The clonotype comes from a person aged 70 to 79 with COVID-19, enrolled during active disease. This chain connects TRBV29-1 to TRBJ1-1, with 11 bases matching TRBD1. The CDR3: CSVETGTGGLATEAFF. Here the CDR3 DNA reads TGCAGCGTTGAAACCGGGACAGGGGGTTTGGCTACTGAAGCTTTCTTT.